Listed below are T cell receptor beta chains from one sample, sequenced in a study of lymphopenia after photon versus proton radiotherapy. Data came from immunoSEQ multiplex PCR; TCRdb stores just in-frame clones and leaves some out. The sample lists under 30,000 clones; roughly 90% were seen once. The material was peripheral blood, obtained from a patient treated with proton-based radiotherapy. Source of these receptors: a woman aged 60 to 75 with cholangiocarcinoma. Some clones in this sample may be carry-over from other donors' samples. The CDR3 runs from the conserved cysteine through the conserved F or W. A D gene is named only where the DNA matches it firmly. Expanded clones get a size class; other rows say once, few or many, or leave the size out.

TRBJ2-5 | 14 | TRBV5-1 | . | TRBD2 | TGCGCCAGCAGCTCGGGCGGGGGGCAAGAGACCCAGTACTTC | CASSSGGGQETQYF
TRBJ1-1 | 14 | TRBV2 | few | . | TGTGCCAGCATAGGGGCGGAGGTATTAACTGAAGCTTTCTTT | CASIGAEVLTEAFF
TRBJ1-1 | 11 | TRBV20-1 | . | . | TGCAGTGCTAGACAGGTCACTGAAGCTTTCTTT | CSARQVTEAFF
TRBJ1-1 | 13 | TRBV2 | . | . | TGTGCCAGCTCGGGGGACATGAACACTGAAGCTTTCTTT | CASSGDMNTEAFF
TRBJ1-5 | 15 | TRBV7-9 | once | TRBD1 | TGTGCCAGCAGCTTAGGGACAGGAGCGTCTCAGCCCCAGCATTTT | CASSLGTGASQPQHF
TRBJ2-5 | 15 | TRBV18 | . | . | TGTGCCAGCTCACCAGGGTCCAATTTGTTGGAGACCCAGTACTTC | CASSPGSNLLETQYF
TRBJ1-1 | 17 | TRBV27 | few | . | TGTGCCAGCAGTTCCACCCGGGCAGGCCTTATGAACACTGAAGCTTTCTTT | CASSSTRAGLMNTEAFF
TRBJ2-5 | 13 | TRBV7-2 | . | . | TGTGCCAGCAGCGACCCCGCCCCGGGGACCCAGTACTTC | CASSDPAPGTQYF
TRBJ2-3 | 15 | TRBV14 | . | . | TGTGCCAGCAGTCGAAGATGGGGTGGCACAGATACGCAGTATTTT | CASSRRWGGTDTQYF
TRBJ2-5 | 17 | TRBV7-9 | . | . | TGTGCCAGCAGTGCTAGCCTTTTGTGGCCCCGTAAAGAGACCCAGTACTTC | CASSASLLWPRKETQYF
TRBJ2-2 | 14 | TRBV19 | . | . | TGTGCCAGTAGTATAAGCTGGAACACCGGGGAGCTGTTTTTT | CASSISWNTGELFF
TRBJ1-1 | 14 | TRBV5-1 | . | TRBD1 | TGCGCCAGCAGCATACAGGGGGCCAGCACTGAAGCTTTCTTT | CASSIQGASTEAFF
TRBJ2-7 | 18 | TRBV5-1 | . | . | TGCGCCAGCAGCTTGGGGGTGGGGCCCACTCTGAGTTTCTACGAGCAGTACTTC | CASSLGVGPTLSFYEQYF
TRBJ1-1 | 8 | TRBV3-2 | few | . | TGTGCCAGCGATGATGGTTTCTTT | CASDDGFF
TRBJ1-2 | 13 | TRBV30 | . | . | TGTGCCTGGAGTGTAATGGGGATGGAGGGCTACACCTTC | CAWSVMGMEGYTF
TRBJ1-1 | 18 | TRBV19 | . | . | TGTGCCAGTAGCCCAACAAGGGTTTCACGACCGGGGGCCACTGAAGCTTTCTTT | CASSPTRVSRPGATEAFF
TRBJ1-1 | 14 | TRBV4-3 | . | . | TGCGCCAGCAGCCAAGGGATCGGAAACACTGAAGCTTTCTTT | CASSQGIGNTEAFF
TRBJ2-2 | 17 | TRBV19 | . | TRBD2 | TGTGCCAGTAGACCCGGGGCTAGCGGGAGTGTCGCCGGGGAGCTGTTTTTT | CASRPGASGSVAGELFF
TRBJ2-5 | 12 | TRBV6-1 | . | . | TGTGCCAGCAGTGAATTCCAAGAGACCCAGTACTTC | CASSEFQETQYF
TRBJ1-5 | 12 | TRBV19 | few | . | TGTGCCAGTAGTCCGAAACAGGGTCTTGGGCATTTT | CASSPKQGLGHF
TRBJ1-5 | 14 | TRBV6-1 | . | . | TGTGCCAGCAGTGCCCTGACAGAGTCTCGGCCCCAGCATTTT | CASSALTESRPQHF
TRBJ2-7 | 11 | TRBV7-4 | . | . | TGTGCCAGCAGGAACGGGACTCTGCAGTACTTC | CASRNGTLQYF
TRBJ2-7 | 15 | TRBV6-5 | . | . | TGTGCCAGCAGTTACACGGCCCGGCCGACCTACGAGCAGTACTTC | CASSYTARPTYEQYF
TRBJ2-3 | 17 | TRBV7-2 | once | . | TGTGCCAGCAGCTCCCCTCTAGCGCCCAATCCAACAGATACGCAGTATTTT | CASSSPLAPNPTDTQYF
TRBJ2-3 | 13 | TRBV7-2 | . | TRBD2 | TGTGCCAGCAGCCCATCGGGAGGGCCTACGCAGTATTTT | CASSPSGGPTQYF
TRBJ1-5 | 12 | TRBV7-2 | . | . | TGTGCCAGCAGCAACCCGAGATCGCCCCAGCATTTT | CASSNPRSPQHF
TRBJ1-6 | 16 | TRBV27 | . | . | TGTGCCAGCAGTTTATCGGGCCGGGGGGATAATTCACCCCTCCACTTT | CASSLSGRGDNSPLHF
TRBJ2-1 | 15 | TRBV9 | . | . | TGTGCCAGCAGCGTAGCGGGGGAGAATTACAATGAGCAGTTCTTC | CASSVAGENYNEQFF
TRBJ2-1 | 15 | TRBV19 | few | TRBD2 | TGTGCCAGTAGCCTTGGGACTAGCGGGGCTAATGAGCAGTTCTTC | CASSLGTSGANEQFF
TRBJ1-2 | 13 | TRBV5-1 | . | . | TGCGCCAGCAGCCCCTCCGGGGAGGTTGGCTACACCTTC | CASSPSGEVGYTF
TRBJ2-5 | 16 | TRBV5-1 | . | TRBD2 | TGCGCCAGCAGCTTAAGGACTAGTTCTTACCAAGAGACCCAGTACTTC | CASSLRTSSYQETQYF
TRBJ2-5 | 14 | TRBV30 | . | TRBD1 | TGTGCCTGGGGCTTCAGGGGGAGTAGGGAGACCCAGTACTTC | CAWGFRGSRETQYF
TRBJ1-5 | 12 | TRBV5-1 | few | . | TGCGCCAGCAGTCCCCAGGGGCAGCCCCAGCATTTT | CASSPQGQPQHF
TRBJ1-6 | 14 | TRBV6-6 | . | . | TGTGCCAGCAGTTCCACTCCGAGGAATTCACCCCTCCACTTT | CASSSTPRNSPLHF
TRBJ2-7 | 18 | TRBV11-1 | . | TRBD2 | TGTGCCAGCAGCATCCACGGGGGGACTAGCGGGGGACCCTACGAGCAGTACTTC | CASSIHGGTSGGPYEQYF
TRBJ2-7 | 15 | TRBV29-1 | . | TRBD1 | TGCAGCGCCGCGACAGGGGCTTTCCAGAACCACGAGCAGTACTTC | CSAATGAFQNHEQYF
TRBJ1-5 | 13 | TRBV2 | . | TRBD1 | TGTGCCAGCAGGGACAGGCTTAATCAGCCCCAGCATTTT | CASRDRLNQPQHF
TRBJ1-1 | 13 | TRBV2 | . | TRBD1 | TGTGCCAGCAGTCTGACAGGGATCACTGAAGCTTTCTTT | CASSLTGITEAFF
TRBJ1-6 | 14 | TRBV11-3 | . | . | TGTGCCAGCAGCTTAGGACGGCCTAATTCACCCCTCCACTTT | CASSLGRPNSPLHF
TRBJ2-3 | 16 | TRBV10-1 | . | TRBD2 | TGCGCCAGCAGTGAGTCAGATCCTAGCGGGACAAGTACGCAGTATTTT | CASSESDPSGTSTQYF